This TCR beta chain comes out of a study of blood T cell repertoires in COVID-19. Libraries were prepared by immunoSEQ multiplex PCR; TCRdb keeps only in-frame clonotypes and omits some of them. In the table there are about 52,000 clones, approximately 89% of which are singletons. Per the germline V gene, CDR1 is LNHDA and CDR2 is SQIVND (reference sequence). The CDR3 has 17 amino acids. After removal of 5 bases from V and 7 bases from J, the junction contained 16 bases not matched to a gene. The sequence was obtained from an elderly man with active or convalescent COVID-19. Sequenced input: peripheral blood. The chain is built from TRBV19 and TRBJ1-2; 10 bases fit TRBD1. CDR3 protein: CASSDWRQGARYRGYTF. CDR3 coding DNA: TGTGCCAGTAGTGATTGGAGACAGGGGGCGCGGTATCGTGGCTACACCTTC.